The 14 T cell receptor beta chains listed next were all sequenced from one sample in a study of blood T cell repertoires in COVID-19. Only in-frame clones appear in the TCRdb table, and some are missing; sequencing was by immunoSEQ multiplex PCR. Of 300,000 to 350,000 clones listed, over 80% are singletons. The sequenced sample consisted of PBMCs or T cells enriched from blood (not recorded which). The source is a man younger than 45 who had recovered from COVID-19.

The rearrangement joins TRBV3-1 (or the pseudogene TRBV3-2) to TRBJ2-1; TRBD1 matches at 10 bases. Looked up from germline, CDR1 is LGHDT and CDR2 is YNNKEL (reference sequence). This CDR3 spans 15 amino acids. Trimming removed 0 bases from V and 7 bases from J; junction bases left unmatched: 3. In DNA, the CDR3 is TGTGCCAGCAGCCAAGATAGACAGGGGGCGAATGAGCAGTTCTTC. Translation gives CASSQDRQGANEQFF.

This chain links TRBV13 with TRBJ2-1, with 9 positions matching TRBD2. Germline CDR1 is PRHDT and CDR2 is FYEKMQ (reference sequence). The CDR3 consists of 16 residues. The ends lost 2 bases at V and 0 bases at J; junction bases unmatched: 2. The CDR3 reads CASSLPSGISYNEQFF. In DNA form, the CDR3 reads TGTGCCAGCAGCTTACCTAGCGGGATCTCCTACAATGAGCAGTTCTTC.

This rearrangement joins TRBV9 to TRBJ2-3; 11 bases map to TRBD2. CDR3 length: 17 residues. Trimming took 0 bases from V and 2 from J; bases not matched to a gene: 5. Germline assignment: CDR1 SGDLS and CDR2 YYNGEE. The CDR3 DNA reads TGTGCCAGCAGCGTAGGGTTAGCGGGGGGGGTCACAGATACGCAGTATTTT. Its protein product is CASSVGLAGGVTDTQYF.

V is TRBV18 and J is TRBJ1-6; D gene uncertain. This CDR3 has 16 amino acids. Per germline, CDR1 KGHSH and CDR2 LQKENI. V lost 4 bases and J 3 bases, leaving 13 bases between the germline ends. The CDR3: CASSHTHQNYNSPLHF. DNA of the CDR3: TGTGCCAGCTCACACACGCACCAAAACTATAATTCACCCCTCCACTTT.

The genes are TRBV19 and TRBJ1-5, with D perhaps matching TRBD1 (5 bases). CDR3 length: 14 amino acids. The germline gives CDR1 LNHDA, CDR2 SQIVND (reference sequence). V shed 5 bases and J shed 6 bases, with 14 bases lying between them. CDR3 region: CASSRWGEGQPQHF. In DNA, the CDR3 is TGTGCCAGTAGTCGATGGGGGGAAGGTCAGCCCCAGCATTTT.

The genes are TRBV18 and TRBJ2-3; D is possibly TRBD1 (6 bases). The CDR3 runs 15 residues. Between the trimmed V and J ends, which lost 2 bases and 5 bases, there was a span of 14 bases. Germline V gene lookup returns CDR1 KGHSH and CDR2 LQKENI. The CDR3 DNA reads as TGTGCCAGCTCACCAAAATTACAGGGTCAAGATACGCAGTATTTT. This gives the protein CASSPKLQGQDTQYF. Complete variable domain (other parts from reference TRBV18 and TRBJ2-3): NAGVMQNPRHLVRRRGQEARLRCSPMKGHSHVYWYRQLPEEGLKFMVYLQKENIIDESGMPKERFSAEFPKEGPSILRIQQVVRGDSAAYFCASSPKLQGQDTQYFGPGTRLTVL.

The chain employs TRBV21-1 and TRBJ1-2; TRBD1, the table's D call, lacks a check against the DNA. TRBV21-1 is marked as a pseudogene. This CDR3 region has 17 residues. This CDR3 reads CASSFRDRVYTNYGYTF. CDR3 sequence (DNA): TGTGCCAGCAGCTTCCGGGACAGGGTATATACTAACTATGGCTACACCTTC.

This chain uses TRBV18 with TRBJ1-2; TRBD1 agrees at 7 bases. The CDR3 has 13 residues. Looked up from germline, CDR1 is KGHSH and CDR2 is LQKENI. Unmatched junction bases numbered 6, after V lost 3 bases and J lost 8 bases. The CDR3 nucleotides are TGTGCCAGCTCACCGGACAGGATAAAAGGCTACACCTTC. Its protein product is CASSPDRIKGYTF.

This clone was recorded once. The J gene is TRBJ2-5, the V gene TRBV19; 10 bases match TRBD1. Germline CDR1 and CDR2: LNHDA and SQIVND (reference sequence). The CDR3 covers 15 residues. With 5 bases clipped from V and 4 bases from J, the junction kept 7 bases outside the gene matches. CDR3 region: CASSAGQGLGETQYF. The CDR3 DNA is TGTGCCAGTAGTGCGGGACAGGGGCTCGGAGAGACCCAGTACTTC.

The chain combines TRBV7-9 with TRBJ2-5; D perhaps matches TRBD2 (6 bases). The germline V gene has CDR1 SEHNR and CDR2 FQNEAQ (reference sequence). Deletions cut 5 bases from V and 4 bases from J, with 17 bases between. CDR3 length: 15 residues. This CDR3 reads CASSLIEGRGETQYF. DNA of the CDR3: TGTGCCAGCAGCCTCATCGAGGGGCGGGGAGAGACCCAGTACTTC.

The chain is built from TRBV10-1 and TRBJ2-3; D call uncertain. Germline CDR1 WNHNN, CDR2 SYGVQD (reference sequence). Trimming left V 7 bases short and J 6 bases short, with 14 bases between. The CDR3 runs to 13 residues. The CDR3 loop reads CASMEVVGDTQYF. For the CDR3, the DNA is TGCGCCAGCATGGAAGTTGTCGGGGATACGCAGTATTTT.

J is TRBJ2-3 and V is TRBV28; TRBD2 might be the D (6 bases). The germline V and J ends were trimmed by 8 bases and 4 bases, with 22 bases remaining between them. The CDR3 is 16 residues long. Germline CDR1 and CDR2: MDHEN and SYDVKM. The CDR3 bases are TGTGCCAGCTCGCTACTATCCGGGGGTAACGCAGATACGCAGTATTTT. The encoded protein is CASSLLSGGNADTQYF.

The V call is TRBV11-3, the J call TRBJ2-1; D is perhaps TRBD1 (6 bases). The CDR3 covers 15 residues. CDR1 is SGHNT and CDR2 is YENEEA in the germline V gene. V was trimmed by 4 bases and J by 7 bases, leaving 17 bases between them. The CDR3 sequence is CASSSPTTGLNEQFF. CDR3 DNA sequence: TGTGCCAGCAGCTCCCCAACTACAGGGCTAAATGAGCAGTTCTTC.

V and J are TRBV23-1 and TRBJ1-6, with 9 positions matching TRBD1. TRBV23-1 counts as an open reading frame of uncertain function. The CDR3 consists of 14 residues. The ends lost 6 bases at V and 7 bases at J; junction bases unmatched: 4. In nucleotides, the CDR3 is TGCGCCAGCAGGTGGGGGACAGGGAATTCACCCCTCCACTTT. The encoded protein is CASRWGTGNSPLHF.